This T cell receptor beta chain was obtained from a study of cytotoxic CD8 clonotypes in ibrutinib-treated CLL. Of note for this clone: What it recognizes is unknown.

The V gene lost 5 bases and the J gene lost 8 bases, with 21 bases spanning the gap. The germline CDR1 and CDR2 sequences are LGHNT and FRNRAP. CDR3 length: 15 amino acids. Clones were sequenced by immunoSEQ multiplex PCR, and TCRdb holds only the in-frame ones, with some missing. Altogether 300,000 or so clones are present, roughly 67% being singletons, with the ten largest covering 6% to 6.5%. Study-level results: Private clonotypes, not public ones, expanded at ibrutinib response. Samples were collected at differing times from sustained-remission and progressing patients.

The chain links TRBV12-5 to TRBJ1-2; D is possibly TRBD1 (5 bases). This clonotype was obtained from a human donor with chronic lymphocytic leukemia. The material sequenced was PBMCs, taken after 36 months of ibrutinib treatment. The CDR3 loop is CASGPGQSGTIGYTF. The CDR3 DNA sequence: TGTGCTAGTGGTCCAGGGCAGTCAGGGACTATCGGCTACACCTTC.